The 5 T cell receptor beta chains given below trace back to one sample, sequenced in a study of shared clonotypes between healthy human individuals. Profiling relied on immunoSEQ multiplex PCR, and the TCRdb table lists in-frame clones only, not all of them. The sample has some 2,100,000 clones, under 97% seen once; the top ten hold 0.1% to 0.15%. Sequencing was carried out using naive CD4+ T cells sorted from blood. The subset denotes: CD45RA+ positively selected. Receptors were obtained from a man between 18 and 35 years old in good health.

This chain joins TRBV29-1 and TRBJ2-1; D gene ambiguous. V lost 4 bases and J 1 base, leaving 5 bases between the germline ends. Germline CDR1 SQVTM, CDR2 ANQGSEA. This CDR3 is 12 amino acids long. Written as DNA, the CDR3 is TGCAGCGTTGCAGGTTCCTACAATGAGCAGTTCTTC. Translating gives CSVAGSYNEQFF.

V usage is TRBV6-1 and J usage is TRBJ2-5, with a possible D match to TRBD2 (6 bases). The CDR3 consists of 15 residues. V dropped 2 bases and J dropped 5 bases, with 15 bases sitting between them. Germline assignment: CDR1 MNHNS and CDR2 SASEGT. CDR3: CASSEMVLARETQYF. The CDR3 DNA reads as TGTGCCAGCAGTGAAATGGTACTAGCCCGTGAGACCCAGTACTTC.

The CDR3 coding sequence is TGTGCCAGCAGCCAGGGGAACCTAAAGGAGACCCAGTACTTC. As protein: CASSQGNLKETQYF. The chain has TRBV11-2 and TRBJ2-5; TRBD1 is a possible D gene (6 bases). This CDR3 has 14 amino acids. CDR1 SGHAT and CDR2 FQNNGV come from the germline V gene. Trimming stripped 5 bases from V and 5 bases from J, with 15 bases between. The variable domain in full, with the rest retrieved from reference TRBV11-2 and TRBJ2-5, is EAGVAQSPRYKIIEKRQSVAFWCNPISGHATLYWYQQILGQGPKLLIQFQNNGVVDDSQLPKDRFSAERLKGVDSTLKIQPAKLEDSAVYLCASSQGNLKETQYFGPGTRLLVL.

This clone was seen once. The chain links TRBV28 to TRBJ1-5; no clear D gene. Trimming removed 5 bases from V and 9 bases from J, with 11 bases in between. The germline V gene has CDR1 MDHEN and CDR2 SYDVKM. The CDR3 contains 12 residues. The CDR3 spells CASSIQGGPQHF. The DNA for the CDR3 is TGTGCCAGCAGTATTCAAGGTGGGCCCCAGCATTTT.

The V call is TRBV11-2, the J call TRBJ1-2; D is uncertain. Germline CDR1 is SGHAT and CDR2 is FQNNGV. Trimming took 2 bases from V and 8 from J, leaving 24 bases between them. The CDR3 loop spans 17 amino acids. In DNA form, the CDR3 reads TGTGCCAGCAGCTTATCTGGAGGGTCAAGAGGGAGCGGCGGCTACACCTTC. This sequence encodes CASSLSGGSRGSGGYTF.